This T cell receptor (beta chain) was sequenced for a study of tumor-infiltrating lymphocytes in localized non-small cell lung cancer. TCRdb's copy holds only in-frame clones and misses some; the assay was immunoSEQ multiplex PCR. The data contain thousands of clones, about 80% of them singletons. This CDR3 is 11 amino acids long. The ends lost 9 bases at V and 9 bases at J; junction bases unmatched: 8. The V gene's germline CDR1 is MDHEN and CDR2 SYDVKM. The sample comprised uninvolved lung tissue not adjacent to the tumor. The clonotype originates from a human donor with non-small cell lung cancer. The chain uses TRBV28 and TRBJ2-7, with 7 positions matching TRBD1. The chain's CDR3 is CASKDPGGQYF. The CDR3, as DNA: TGTGCCAGTAAGGACCCAGGGGGGCAGTACTTC. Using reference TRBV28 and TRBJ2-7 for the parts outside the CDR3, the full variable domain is DVKVTQSSRYLVKRTGEKVFLECVQDMDHENMFWYRQDPGLGLRLIYFSYDVKMKEKGDIPEGYSVSREKKERFSLILESASTNQTSMYLCASKDPGGQYFGPGTRLTVT.